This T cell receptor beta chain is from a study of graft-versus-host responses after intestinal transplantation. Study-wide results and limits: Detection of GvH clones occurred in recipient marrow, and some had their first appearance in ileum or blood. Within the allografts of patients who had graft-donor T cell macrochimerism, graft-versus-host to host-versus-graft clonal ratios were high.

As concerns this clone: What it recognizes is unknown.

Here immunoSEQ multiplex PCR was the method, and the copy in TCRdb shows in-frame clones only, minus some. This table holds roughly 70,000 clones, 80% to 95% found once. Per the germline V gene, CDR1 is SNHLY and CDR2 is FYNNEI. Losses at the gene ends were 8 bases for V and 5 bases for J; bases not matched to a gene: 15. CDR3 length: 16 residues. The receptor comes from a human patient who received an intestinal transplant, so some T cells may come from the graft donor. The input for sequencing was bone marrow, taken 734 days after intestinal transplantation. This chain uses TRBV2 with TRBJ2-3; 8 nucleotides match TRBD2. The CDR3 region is CASLDSGLVILDTQYF. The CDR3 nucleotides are TGTGCCAGCTTGGATTCGGGACTAGTAATTTTAGATACGCAGTATTTT. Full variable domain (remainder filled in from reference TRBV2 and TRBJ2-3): EPEVTQTPSHQVTQMGQEVILRCVPISNHLYFYWYRQILGQKVEFLVSFYNNEISEKSEIFDDQFSVERPDGSNFTLKIRSTKLEDSAMYFCASLDSGLVILDTQYFGPGTRLTVL.